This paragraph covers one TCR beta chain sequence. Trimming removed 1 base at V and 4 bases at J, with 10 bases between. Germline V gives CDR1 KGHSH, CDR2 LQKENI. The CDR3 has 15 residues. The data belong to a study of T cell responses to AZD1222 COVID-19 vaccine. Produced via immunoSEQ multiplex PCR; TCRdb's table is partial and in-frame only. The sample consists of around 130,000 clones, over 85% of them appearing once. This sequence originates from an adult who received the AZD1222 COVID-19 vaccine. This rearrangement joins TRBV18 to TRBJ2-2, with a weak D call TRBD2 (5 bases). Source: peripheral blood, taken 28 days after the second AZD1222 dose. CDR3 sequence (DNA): TGTGCCAGCTCACCACGACCCGAGGGCACCGGGGAGCTGTTTTTT. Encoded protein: CASSPRPEGTGELFF.